This note documents a single TCR beta chain sequence. Antigen specificity is unknown. The entirety of the isolated RNA underwent reverse transcription, so expressed TCRB transcripts were sequenced. Assay used: immunoSEQ multiplex PCR; TCRdb lists only in-frame clones, some missing. The table has hundreds of thousands of clones, 11% to 15% seen once. The CDR3 sequence is 17 residues long. Germline loops: CDR1 SGHDT, CDR2 YYEEEE. Trimming cost V 4 bases and J 4 bases; bases outside gene matches: 16. This record belongs to a study of beta chain features in type 1 diabetes. General observations from the study: The cDNA sequencing approach could over-represent high-TCR-expressing cells. Shortening that was moderate but significant affected the TCRB CDR3s of Type 1 diabetes patients in all four CD4+ subsets.

The TCR originated in a man between 18 and 35 years old with type 1 diabetes. Sequenced sample: naive CD4+ T cells from blood. The chain uses TRBV5-6 and TRBJ1-1; TRBD1 agrees at 7 bases. The CDR3 is CASSRPPTGRGGTEAFF. The DNA for the CDR3 is TGTGCCAGCAGCCGGCCCCCGACAGGGCGAGGAGGCACTGAAGCTTTCTTT.